These 21 T cell receptor beta chains were sequenced from one sample in a study of early T cells in non-severe SARS-CoV-2 infection. TCRdb independently ran MiXCR on the 5' RACE reads; one entry per CDR3 protein. The sample consists of 100,000 to 130,000 distinct CDR3 sequences, 11% of them appearing once. The sequencing input was whole blood. These receptors came from an adult who was a healthcare worker with PCR-confirmed SARS-CoV-2 infection or an uninfected control (not recorded which).

The rearrangement links TRBV6-2 or TRBV6-3 to TRBJ2-7, with D uncertain. V lost 8 bases to trimming and J lost 6 bases, with 14 bases between them. This CDR3 is 12 amino acids long. Germline CDR1 is MNHEY and CDR2 is SVGEGT. The CDR3, as DNA: TGTGCCAGCGGCTCAACCCCCTGCGAGCAGTACTTC. Translated: CASGSTPCEQYF.

This chain links TRBV13 with TRBJ1-2; perhaps TRBD1 as D (5 bases). The CDR3 is 12 amino acids. Germline V gene data show CDR1 as PRHDT and CDR2 as FYEKMQ (reference sequence). The V end lost 7 bases, the J end lost 8 bases, and 14 bases lay between the germline ends. The CDR3 DNA sequence: TGTGCCAGCACCCGTCATGGGGACGGCTACACCTTC. Encoded protein: CASTRHGDGYTF.

This clonotype was detected ten times or more. J is TRBJ2-1 and V is TRBV20-1; the match to TRBD2 covers 10 bases. Germline CDR1 is DFQATT and CDR2 is SNEGSKA (reference sequence). The V and J ends lost 5 bases and 5 bases, in that order; junction bases with no gene match: 9. The CDR3 has 15 amino acids. In DNA, the CDR3 is TGCAGTGCTCTAAGTATAGCGGGAGGACACAATGAGCAGTTCTTC. It encodes CSALSIAGGHNEQFF.

This clonotype was observed a few times. The CDR3 coding sequence is TGTGCCAGCAGTTTATGGATAAGGGTGAGGGGAGCTGGACCCTACAATGAGCAGTTCTTC. Residues: CASSLWIRVRGAGPYNEQFF. The chain has TRBV28 and TRBJ2-1; perhaps D is TRBD1 or TRBD2 (5 bases each). V was pared by 0 bases and J by 2 bases, with 23 bases between. This CDR3 comprises 20 residues. CDR1 MDHEN and CDR2 SYDVKM come from the germline V gene.

This clonotype was seen repeatedly, ten times or more. The DNA for the CDR3 is TGTGCCAGCAGTTTCAAGGCTGCGGATACGCAGTATTTT. Residues: CASSFKAADTQYF. The V call is TRBV7-6, the J call TRBJ2-3; D remains unclear. V was trimmed by 6 bases and J by 6 bases, leaving 13 bases between them. This CDR3 is built from 13 residues. Germline V CDR1 and CDR2: SGHVS, FNYEAQ.

This clonotype was recorded at least ten times. The chain combines TRBV12-3 or TRBV12-4 with TRBJ2-6; perhaps TRBD1 as D (6 bases). With 5 bases removed from V and 2 bases from J, the gap between germline ends came to 10 bases. This CDR3 is built from 15 residues. DNA of the CDR3: TGTGCCAGCAGTCGCAGGGGTGCTGGGGCCAACGTCCTGACTTTC. This gives the protein CASSRRGAGANVLTF.

This clonotype has ten or more counts. V and J are TRBV12-3 or TRBV12-4 and TRBJ2-1; 8 bases align to TRBD2. The CDR3 runs 16 residues. The V and J ends lost 8 bases and 9 bases, in that order; junction bases with no gene match: 18. The CDR3 here is CASDMEGLVGTSEQFF. DNA for the CDR3: TGTGCCAGCGATATGGAGGGACTAGTGGGCACAAGTGAGCAGTTCTTC.

This clonotype was detected ten times or more. The germline gene is not matched at one end of the junction; a read error may be the cause. The chain is built from TRBV3-1 and TRBJ1-2; 7 bases agree with TRBD1. Germline assignment: CDR1 LGHDT and CDR2 YNNKEL (reference sequence). The CDR3 is 14 residues long. The CDR3 DNA follows: TGTGCCAGCAGCCCTTTGGGACAGACCCACCCTTCGTCCTTC. The encoded protein is CASSPLGQTHPSSF.

This clonotype showed up just a few times. This chain uses TRBV20-1 with TRBJ1-2; tentatively, D is TRBD1 (6 bases). CDR3 size: 15 residues. V dropped 5 bases and J dropped 4 bases, with 20 bases sitting between them. Germline CDR1 and CDR2: DFQATT and SNEGSKA (reference sequence). CDR3 sequence: CSAPLQGRFGYGYTF. The CDR3 bases are TGCAGTGCTCCCCTACAGGGTCGTTTTGGCTATGGCTACACCTTC.

The chain has TRBV28 and TRBJ2-2; 8 bases map to TRBD2. The CDR3 totals 16 residues. Germline-derived CDR1 and CDR2 are MDHEN and SYDVKM. J gave up 6 bases and V 3 bases, and 9 bases lay outside the gene matches. The CDR3: CASSLAGLVGAGELFF. The CDR3 DNA reads TGTGCCAGCAGTTTGGCGGGACTAGTCGGGGCCGGGGAGCTGTTTTTT.

On this clonotype itself: A much larger clonotype is one base distant, so this may be a read error. This chain uses TRBV5-5 with TRBJ2-3; D not certain. This CDR3 contains 13 residues. Germline values: CDR1 SGHKS, CDR2 YYEKEE (reference sequence). CDR3 residues: CASSWSSPDTLYF. The CDR3 DNA follows: TGTGCCAGCAGCTGGTCAAGTCCAGATACGCTGTATTTT.

This clonotype has more than one count but fewer than ten. This rearrangement joins TRBV14 to TRBJ2-7, with 10 bases identical to TRBD1. The trim removed 6 bases at V and 5 bases at J, leaving 7 bases unmatched. The CDR3 is made up of 14 amino acids. The V gene's germline CDR1 is SGHDN and CDR2 FVKESK. CDR3 coding DNA: TGTGCCAGCAGAGAAACCGGGACAGGGGACGAGCAGTACTTC. Translated, it gives CASRETGTGDEQYF.

V and J are TRBV28 and TRBJ2-1; tentatively, D is TRBD2 (5 bases). Per the germline V gene, CDR1 is MDHEN and CDR2 is SYDVKM. This CDR3 region has 14 residues. V lost 6 bases and J lost 7, with 16 bases in between. CDR3 sequence: CASSLREAENEQFF. The DNA of the CDR3 is TGTGCCAGCAGCCTTCGTGAAGCGGAAAATGAGCAGTTCTTC.

This clonotype appeared many times. This rearrangement joins TRBV27 to TRBJ1-1; D may be TRBD1 (6 bases). The CDR3 covers 15 residues. V lost 7 bases, J lost 6 bases, and 21 bases lay in between. Germline loops: CDR1 MNHEY, CDR2 SMNVEV (reference sequence). CDR3 DNA sequence: TGTGCCAGCAAACCCTTTTTCGGACAGAGATCTGAAGCTTTCTTT. Amino acid sequence: CASKPFFGQRSEAFF.

This clonotype was observed many times. CDR3 residues: CASNTRAHSNYGYTF. CDR3 DNA sequence: TGTGCCAGCAACACCCGAGCCCACTCCAACTATGGCTACACCTTC. The chain carries TRBV6-5 and TRBJ1-2; no definite D call. Germline V gene data show CDR1 as MNHEY and CDR2 as SVGAGI. The CDR3 sequence is 15 residues long. V was cut by 7 bases and J by 2 bases, with 17 bases left in between.

This clonotype was counted many times. The chain recombines TRBV2 with TRBJ2-7, with 7 bases aligning to TRBD2. Germline V gene sequence: CDR1 SNHLY, CDR2 FYNNEI. This CDR3 contains 12 residues. V lost 7 bases to trimming and J lost 7 bases; unmatched junction nucleotides: 7. DNA for the CDR3: TGTGCCAGCACGCGGGGGATAGAGGAGCAGTACTTC. Its translation: CASTRGIEEQYF.

This clonotype was detected a few times. The chain combines TRBV20-1 with TRBJ1-1; D perhaps matches TRBD1 (5 bases). V was shortened by 6 bases and J by 0 bases, with 11 bases between the two germline ends. The CDR3 is made up of 13 amino acids. CDR1 is DFQATT and CDR2 is SNEGSKA in the germline V gene (reference sequence). DNA of the CDR3: TGCAGTGCCAAGGAGGGGCTGAACACTGAAGCTTTCTTT. It translates to CSAKEGLNTEAFF.

The genes are TRBV7-3 and TRBJ2-2, with D uncertain. This CDR3 spans 15 amino acids. Looked up from germline, CDR1 is SGHTA and CDR2 is FQGTGA. V lost 1 base to trimming and J lost 0 bases, with 6 bases between them. CDR3 protein: CASSLNGPNTGELFF. The DNA for the CDR3 is TGTGCCAGCAGCTTAAACGGGCCGAACACCGGGGAGCTGTTTTTT.

This clonotype was detected many times. The V call is TRBV7-9, the J call TRBJ2-7; maybe TRBD2 (5 bases). V shed 4 bases and J shed 2 bases, with 12 bases lying between them. The CDR3 covers 14 residues. The germline gives CDR1 SEHNR, CDR2 FQNEAQ (reference sequence). CDR3 bases: TGTGCCAGCAGCTCCCAGGACGGGACCTACGAGCAGTACTTC. The encoded protein is CASSSQDGTYEQYF.

The sample holds many counts of this clonotype. The chain links TRBV10-3 to TRBJ1-1; perhaps TRBD1 as D (6 bases). In germline, CDR1 is ENHRY, CDR2 SYGVKD. The CDR3 consists of 13 residues. Deletions cut 6 bases from V and 5 bases from J, with 13 bases between. In DNA, the CDR3 is TGTGCCATCAGCGATCAGGGGAGGACTGAAGCTTTCTTT. Its translation is CAISDQGRTEAFF.

This clonotype was observed a few times. V usage is TRBV5-1 and J usage is TRBJ2-5; no reliable D call. Trimming cost V 4 bases and J 2 bases, with 15 bases left between them. There are 15 residues in the CDR3. Per the germline V gene, CDR1 is SGHRS and CDR2 is YFSETQ. CDR3 sequence reads: CASSLVGLGQETQYF. CDR3 coding DNA: TGCGCCAGCAGCCTCGTCGGCCTAGGGCAAGAGACCCAGTACTTC.